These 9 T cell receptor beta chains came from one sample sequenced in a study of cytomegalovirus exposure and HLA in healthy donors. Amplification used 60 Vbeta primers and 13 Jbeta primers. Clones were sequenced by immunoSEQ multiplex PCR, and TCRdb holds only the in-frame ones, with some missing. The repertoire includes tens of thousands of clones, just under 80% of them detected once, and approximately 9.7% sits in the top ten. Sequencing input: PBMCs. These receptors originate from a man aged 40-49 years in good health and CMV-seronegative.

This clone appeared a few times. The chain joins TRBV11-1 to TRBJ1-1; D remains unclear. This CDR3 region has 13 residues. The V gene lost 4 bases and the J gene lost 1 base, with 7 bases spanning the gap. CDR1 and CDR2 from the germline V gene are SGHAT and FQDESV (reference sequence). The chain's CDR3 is CASSSEENTEAFF. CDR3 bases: TGTGCCAGCAGCTCAGAAGAGAACACTGAAGCTTTCTTT.

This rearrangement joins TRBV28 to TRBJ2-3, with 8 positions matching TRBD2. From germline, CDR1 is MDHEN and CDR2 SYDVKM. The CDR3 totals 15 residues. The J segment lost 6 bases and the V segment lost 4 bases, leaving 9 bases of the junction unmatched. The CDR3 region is CASSSPRGGADTQYF. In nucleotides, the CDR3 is TGTGCCAGCAGTTCACCCCGGGGGGGCGCGGATACGCAGTATTTT.

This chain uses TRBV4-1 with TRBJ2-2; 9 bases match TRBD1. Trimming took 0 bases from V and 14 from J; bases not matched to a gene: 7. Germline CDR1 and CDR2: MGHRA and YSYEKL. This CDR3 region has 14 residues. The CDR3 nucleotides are TGCGCCAGCAGCCAAGACAGCGGGACAGGGCTCCTGTTTTTT. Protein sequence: CASSQDSGTGLLFF.

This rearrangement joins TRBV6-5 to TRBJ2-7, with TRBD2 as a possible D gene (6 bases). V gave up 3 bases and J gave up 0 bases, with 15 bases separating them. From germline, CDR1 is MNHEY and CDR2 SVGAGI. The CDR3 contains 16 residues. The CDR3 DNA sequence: TGTGCCAGCAGTTATGGTCGTAGCGGAAGCTCCTACGAGCAGTACTTC. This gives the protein CASSYGRSGSSYEQYF.

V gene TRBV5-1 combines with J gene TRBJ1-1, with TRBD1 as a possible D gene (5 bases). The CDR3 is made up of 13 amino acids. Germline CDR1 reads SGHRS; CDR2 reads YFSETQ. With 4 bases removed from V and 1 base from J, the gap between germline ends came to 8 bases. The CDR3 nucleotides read TGCGCCAGCAGCAAGACAGAGAACACTGAAGCTTTCTTT. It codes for CASSKTENTEAFF.

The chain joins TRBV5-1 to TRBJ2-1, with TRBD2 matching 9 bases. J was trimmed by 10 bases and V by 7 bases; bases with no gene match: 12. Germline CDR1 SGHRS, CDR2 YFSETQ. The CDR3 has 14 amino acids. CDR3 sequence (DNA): TGCGCCAGCCGTTGGCTAGCGGGATCCCTCGAGCAGTTCTTC. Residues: CASRWLAGSLEQFF.

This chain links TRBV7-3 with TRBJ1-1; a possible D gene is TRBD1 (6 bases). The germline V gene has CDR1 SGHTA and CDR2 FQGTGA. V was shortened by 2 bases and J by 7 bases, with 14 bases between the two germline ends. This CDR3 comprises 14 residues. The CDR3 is CASSLLWEGGEAFF. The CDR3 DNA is TGTGCCAGCAGCTTACTATGGGAAGGGGGTGAAGCTTTCTTT.

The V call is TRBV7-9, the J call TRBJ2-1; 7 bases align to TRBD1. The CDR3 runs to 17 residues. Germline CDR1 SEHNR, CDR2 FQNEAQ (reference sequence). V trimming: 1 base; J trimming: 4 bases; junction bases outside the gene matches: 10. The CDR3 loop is CASSLGDSDLRYNEQFF. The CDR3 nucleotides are TGTGCCAGCAGCTTAGGGGACAGCGACCTCCGTTACAATGAGCAGTTCTTC.

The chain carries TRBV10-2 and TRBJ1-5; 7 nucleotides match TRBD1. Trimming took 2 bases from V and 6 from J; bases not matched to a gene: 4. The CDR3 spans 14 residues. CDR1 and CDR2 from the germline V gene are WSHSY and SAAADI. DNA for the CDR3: TGCGCCAGCAGTGAGATAGGGGGCGGTCAGCCCCAGCATTTT. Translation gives CASSEIGGGQPQHF.